This T cell receptor beta chain was found in a study of blood T cell repertoires in COVID-19. On the study more broadly: Acute and convalescent COVID-19 samples came from the United States, Italy and Spain.

Between the trimmed V and J ends, which lost 2 bases and 10 bases, there was a span of 17 bases. The CDR3 runs to 14 residues. Germline V gives CDR1 MNHEY, CDR2 SVGAGI. The repertoire was sequenced with immunoSEQ multiplex PCR; TCRdb's copy has only in-frame clones and lacks some. This table holds approximately 85,000 clones, roughly nine tenths found once. The rearrangement uses TRBV6-5 and TRBJ1-1; maybe TRBD1 (6 bases). The source is a man aged 50 or older with acute or convalescent COVID-19. The sequenced sample was peripheral blood. In DNA, the CDR3 is TGTGCCAGCAGTTACACAGGGAGAGGTAGTGGAGCTTTCTTT. Amino acid sequence: CASSYTGRGSGAFF.